This TCR beta chain originates from a study of blood T cell repertoires in COVID-19. Here immunoSEQ multiplex PCR was the method, and the copy in TCRdb shows in-frame clones only, minus some. The data hold around 200,000 clones, with around four fifths observed a single time. Input material: peripheral blood. Every receptor here comes from a man aged 45-65 years with active or convalescent COVID-19.

The gene calls are TRBV5-4 and TRBJ2-1, with TRBD2 matching 8 bases. With V trimmed by 4 bases and J by 6 bases, 9 bases remained unmatched. Germline assignment: CDR1 SGHNT and CDR2 YYREEE (reference sequence). This CDR3 comprises 15 residues. The CDR3 DNA follows: TGTGCCAGCAGCCGTTACTCCGGACTAGCCAATGAGCAGTTCTTC. Its translation: CASSRYSGLANEQFF.